This passage covers 28 T cell receptor beta chains from one sample sequenced in a study of cytomegalovirus exposure and HLA in healthy donors. The PCR made use of 60 Vbeta and 13 Jbeta primers. TCRdb keeps only in-frame clones here, not all; method: immunoSEQ multiplex PCR. In all, the sample yields approximately 190,000 clones. Sequencing was done on a sample of PBMCs. These receptors all stem from a boy aged 5-17 years in good health and CMV-seronegative.

This chain links TRBV4-3 with TRBJ2-5; D might be TRBD1 (6 bases). Germline V lookup: CDR1 LGHNA, CDR2 YSLEER. The CDR3 is 14 amino acids. Trimming stripped 0 bases from V and 7 bases from J, with 12 bases between. The DNA of the CDR3 is TGCGCCAGCAGCCAAGAACAGGGCCGGGGGACCCAGTACTTC. Translated, it gives CASSQEQGRGTQYF.

The chain has TRBV11-1 and TRBJ2-1; 10 nucleotides match TRBD1. CDR3 length: 15 amino acids. V shed 4 bases and J 5 bases; nucleotides not matched to a gene: 5. Germline CDR1 and CDR2: SGHAT and FQDESV (reference sequence). CDR3 sequence reads: CASSSTGTGDNEQFF. The CDR3 region has the DNA TGTGCCAGCAGCTCAACCGGGACAGGGGACAATGAGCAGTTCTTC.

The chain carries TRBV28 and TRBJ1-4, with 7 bases that match TRBD1. V was pared by 6 bases and J by 0 bases, with 4 bases of the junction left unmatched. Germline V gene data show CDR1 as MDHEN and CDR2 as SYDVKM. CDR3 length: 15 residues. The DNA for the CDR3 is TGTGCCAGCAGAGGGACAGACGCAACTAATGAAAAACTGTTTTTT. Protein product: CASRGTDATNEKLFF.

The V gene is TRBV30, the J gene TRBJ1-1; D not certain. The V gene lost 2 bases and the J gene lost 1 base, with 8 bases spanning the gap. The CDR3 totals 13 residues. Germline CDR1 and CDR2: GTSNPN and SVGIG (reference sequence). CDR3 residues: CAWSTAENTEAFF. The DNA for the CDR3 is TGTGCCTGGAGTACCGCAGAGAACACTGAAGCTTTCTTT.

The chain employs TRBV28 and TRBJ2-3, with 9 bases matching TRBD2. The V and J ends lost 0 bases and 6 bases, in that order; junction bases with no gene match: 16. The CDR3 is 19 amino acids. CDR1 is MDHEN and CDR2 is SYDVKM in the germline V gene. CDR3 sequence reads: CASSLCMPLSGGPPDTQYF. The CDR3 DNA is TGTGCCAGCAGTTTATGCATGCCGCTAAGCGGGGGGCCCCCGGATACGCAGTATTTT.

The chain employs TRBV9 and TRBJ1-1; maybe TRBD1 (6 bases). Trimming cost V 0 bases and J 1 base, with 13 bases left between them. There are 16 residues in the CDR3. The germline gives CDR1 SGDLS, CDR2 YYNGEE. The CDR3 coding sequence is TGTGCCAGCAGCGTAGCGGGGGGCAGACGGAACACTGAAGCTTTCTTT. Amino acids: CASSVAGGRRNTEAFF.

The genes are TRBV30 and TRBJ1-6, with 7 bases identical to TRBD1. J gave up 10 bases and V 4 bases, and 16 bases lay outside the gene matches. The CDR3 loop spans 16 amino acids. CDR1 is GTSNPN, CDR2 SVGIG, per germline (reference sequence). The CDR3 here is CAWTGGIFQGSSPLHF. The CDR3 DNA is TGTGCCTGGACAGGGGGAATCTTCCAGGGAAGCTCACCCCTCCACTTT.

The rearrangement links TRBV27 to TRBJ2-7; D may be TRBD1 (5 bases). CDR3 length equals 13 residues. With 2 bases removed from V and 2 bases from J, the gap between germline ends came to 7 bases. Germline V CDR1 and CDR2: MNHEY, SMNVEV (reference sequence). CDR3 DNA sequence: TGTGCCAGCAGTTTAGACAGAACCTACGAGCAGTACTTC. This sequence encodes CASSLDRTYEQYF.

The rearrangement links TRBV5-1 to TRBJ1-5; tentatively, D is TRBD1 (6 bases). This CDR3 has 15 residues. Germline V lookup: CDR1 SGHRS, CDR2 YFSETQ. Deletions cut 5 bases from V and 2 bases from J, with 14 bases between. DNA of the CDR3: TGCGCCAGCAGTCCAGGGGATTATGGCAATCAGCCCCAGCATTTT. It is translated as CASSPGDYGNQPQHF.

This sequence joins TRBV23-1 and TRBJ2-1, with unresolved D. TRBV23-1 is an ORF for which the function is uncertain. Trimming removed 4 bases from V and 4 bases from J, with 5 bases in between. The length of the CDR3 is 12 residues. CDR3 DNA: TGCGCCAGCAGTCCCTTGTACAATGAGCAGTTCTTC. This encodes CASSPLYNEQFF.

This chain joins TRBV30 and TRBJ2-7; the match to TRBD1 covers 8 bases. This CDR3 is built from 14 residues. V shed 3 bases, J shed 7 bases, and the junction held 11 bases outside the gene matches. Per germline, CDR1 GTSNPN and CDR2 SVGIG (reference sequence). The CDR3 spells CAWRGLGQGKEQYF. CDR3 nucleotide sequence: TGTGCCTGGAGAGGCCTAGGACAGGGTAAAGAGCAGTACTTC.

The gene calls are TRBV28 and TRBJ2-4; TRBD2 matches 11 bases. Per germline, CDR1 MDHEN and CDR2 SYDVKM. J gave up 3 bases and V 5 bases, and 15 bases lay outside the gene matches. This CDR3 is built from 19 residues. The CDR3: CASSQGIASGGFGKNIQYF. The CDR3 DNA follows: TGTGCCAGCAGTCAGGGGATTGCTAGCGGGGGGTTCGGCAAAAACATTCAGTACTTC.

The CDR3 DNA reads TGTGCCAGCAGTCCAAGCCCGGACAGGGAACTTAACTATGGCTACACCTTC. Its protein product is CASSPSPDRELNYGYTF. The V call is TRBV27, the J call TRBJ1-2; 8 bases are shared with TRBD1. Trimming cost V 5 bases and J 1 base; bases outside gene matches: 12. Germline CDR1 and CDR2: MNHEY and SMNVEV (reference sequence). CDR3 length equals 17 residues.

V gene TRBV28 combines with J gene TRBJ1-1; possibly TRBD1 for D (6 bases). Between the trimmed V and J ends, which lost 8 bases and 5 bases, there was a span of 18 bases. The CDR3 runs 14 residues. Germline V gene lookup returns CDR1 MDHEN and CDR2 SYDVKM. This CDR3 is CASDLGGAKTEAFF. The CDR3 bases are TGTGCCAGCGACCTGGGGGGGGCGAAAACTGAAGCTTTCTTT.

The CDR3 reads CASSDIGRGGTEAFF. The CDR3 DNA is TGTGCCAGCAGTGATATCGGCAGGGGCGGCACTGAAGCTTTCTTT. The chain links TRBV6-1 to TRBJ1-1; tentatively, D is TRBD1 (6 bases). CDR1 is MNHNS, CDR2 SASEGT, per germline. The germline V and J ends were trimmed by 3 bases and 4 bases, with 15 bases remaining between them. The CDR3 extends over 15 amino acids.

The chain uses TRBV2 and TRBJ1-2; TRBD1 aligns across 7 bases. The CDR3 length is 13 residues. After removal of 7 bases from V and 4 bases from J, the junction contained 6 bases not matched to a gene. Germline assignment: CDR1 SNHLY and CDR2 FYNNEI. CDR3 loop: CASTPRGPYGYTF. The CDR3 DNA reads TGTGCCAGCACGCCAAGGGGGCCCTATGGCTACACCTTC.

As for this clone: Other DNA sequences in the same sample also yield this CDR3. The chain carries TRBV6-5 and TRBJ1-1, with D possibly being TRBD1 (5 bases). CDR1 is MNHEY, CDR2 SVGAGI, per germline. The V end was cut by 0 bases, the J end by 5 bases, with 7 bases between. This CDR3 is built from 13 residues. CDR3 nucleotide sequence: TGTGCCAGCAGTTACTCGGGGGGGACTGAAGCTTTCTTT. Protein product: CASSYSGGTEAFF.

This rearrangement joins TRBV29-1 to TRBJ1-2, with D perhaps TRBD1 (6 bases). The germline V gene encodes CDR1 SQVTM and CDR2 ANQGSEA. The CDR3 consists of 15 residues. Trimming cost V 2 bases and J 0 bases, with 13 bases left between them. In nucleotides, the CDR3 is TGCAGCGTTGAATCCAGGGGCTTGGCTAACTATGGCTACACCTTC. Encoded protein: CSVESRGLANYGYTF.

The V gene is TRBV5-6, the J gene TRBJ2-7; TRBD1 aligns across 9 bases. Looked up from germline, CDR1 is SGHDT and CDR2 is YYEEEE. V was pared by 7 bases and J by 2 bases, with 13 bases of the junction left unmatched. The CDR3 runs 16 residues. The CDR3 DNA reads as TGTGCCAGCGGCTCCCTCCGGGACAGGGCCCCCTACGAGCAGTACTTC. Protein sequence: CASGSLRDRAPYEQYF.

This sequence joins TRBV11-2 and TRBJ2-7; 9 bases align to TRBD1. The CDR3 has 15 residues. V trimming: 4 bases; J trimming: 3 bases; junction bases outside the gene matches: 7. Germline CDR1 reads SGHAT; CDR2 reads FQNNGV. CDR3 bases: TGTGCCAGCAGCTCTATGACAGGGGGAGGCTACGAGCAGTACTTC. Amino acids: CASSSMTGGGYEQYF.

The chain recombines TRBV19 with TRBJ1-6; no firm D call. The germline V and J ends were trimmed by 3 bases and 1 base, with 10 bases remaining between them. This CDR3 contains 16 residues. Germline V CDR1 and CDR2: LNHDA, SQIVND (reference sequence). Written as DNA, the CDR3 is TGTGCCAGTAGTATGATACCCGGGTCCTATAATTCACCCCTCCACTTT. This translates into CASSMIPGSYNSPLHF.

The chain has TRBV5-1 and TRBJ2-7, with TRBD1 matching 9 bases. CDR3 length: 15 amino acids. Trimming took 4 bases from V and 3 from J; bases not matched to a gene: 8. CDR1 and CDR2 (germline): SGHRS, YFSETQ. CDR3 sequence (DNA): TGCGCCAGCAGCCCGAGGTGGGGACAGGGCTACGAGCAGTACTTC. This encodes CASSPRWGQGYEQYF.

This chain joins TRBV5-1 and TRBJ1-2; 7 nucleotides agree with TRBD1. V lost 0 bases, J lost 3 bases, and 8 bases stayed unmatched. Germline values: CDR1 SGHRS, CDR2 YFSETQ. The CDR3 has 16 amino acids. The CDR3 DNA reads as TGCGCCAGCAGCTTGGGGGATGGACAGGAGCACTATGGCTACACCTTC. It yields the protein CASSLGDGQEHYGYTF.

The V and J genes are TRBV5-4 and TRBJ2-3; 11 bases fit TRBD2. V dropped 4 bases and J dropped 0; count of bases not matched to a gene: 13. There are 19 residues in the CDR3. Germline CDR1 SGHNT, CDR2 YYREEE (reference sequence). In DNA form, the CDR3 reads TGTGCCAGCAGCGGGTTCAGTGGTTTAGCGGGGGGGAGCACAGATACGCAGTATTTT. It codes for CASSGFSGLAGGSTDTQYF.

V and J are TRBV11-1 and TRBJ2-7; 7 bases map to TRBD1. V dropped 0 bases and J dropped 3; count of bases not matched to a gene: 5. The CDR3 contains 15 residues. CDR1 is SGHAT and CDR2 is FQDESV in the germline V gene (reference sequence). The CDR3 DNA follows: TGTGCCAGCAGCTTAGCGCTGGGACAGATCTACGAGCAGTACTTC. It yields the protein CASSLALGQIYEQYF.

This sequence joins TRBV7-9 and TRBJ2-7; possibly TRBD1 for D (6 bases). The CDR3 is 13 amino acids. The V end was cut by 7 bases, the J end by 0 bases, with 10 bases between. In germline, CDR1 is SEHNR, CDR2 FQNEAQ (reference sequence). CDR3 sequence: CASIPDSSYEQYF. The CDR3 DNA reads TGTGCCAGCATTCCGGACAGCTCCTACGAGCAGTACTTC.

The V gene is TRBV7-2, the J gene TRBJ2-7; TRBD2 aligns across 9 bases. The CDR3 runs to 14 residues. CDR1 is SGHTA, CDR2 FQGNSA, per germline. Unmatched junction bases numbered 2, after V lost 3 bases and J lost 2 bases. CDR3 DNA sequence: TGTGCCAGCAGCTTGGGACTAGCCACCTACGAGCAGTACTTC. It codes for CASSLGLATYEQYF. Together with reference TRBV7-2 and TRBJ2-7, the CDR3 gives the full variable domain: GAGVSQSPSNKVTEKGKDVELRCDPISGHTALYWYRQSLGQGLEFLIYFQGNSAPDKSGLPSDRFSAERTGGSVSTLTIQRTQQEDSAVYLCASSLGLATYEQYFGPGTRLTVT.

The chain links TRBV7-6 to TRBJ2-5; 11 bases line up with TRBD2. The CDR3 is 20 amino acids. V trimming: 2 bases; J trimming: 3 bases; junction bases outside the gene matches: 17. In germline, CDR1 is SGHVS, CDR2 FNYEAQ. The CDR3 DNA follows: TGTGCCAGCAGCTTATTTCATCGAGCCGTGGAGACTAGCGGGGAAGAGACCCAGTACTTC. Amino acids: CASSLFHRAVETSGEETQYF.